This T cell receptor beta chain derives from a study of T cells in pancreatic ductal adenocarcinoma. This clone has just a few counts. No neoadjuvant therapy was given to the selected pancreatic ductal adenocarcinoma patients before their surgery. Assay used: immunoSEQ multiplex PCR; TCRdb lists only in-frame clones, some missing. The sample consists of tens of thousands of clones, approximately 90% of them appearing once. J was trimmed by 2 bases and V by 4 bases; bases with no gene match: 5. The CDR3 totals 15 residues. Germline CDR1 and CDR2: MDHEN and SYDVKM. The clonotype originates from a human donor with pancreatic ductal adenocarcinoma. The gene calls are TRBV28 and TRBJ1-2; 9 nucleotides match TRBD1. Sequencing was done on a sample of PBMCs. This CDR3 reads CASSSSGTGNYGYTF. The CDR3 DNA is TGTGCCAGCAGTTCGTCCGGGACAGGGAACTATGGCTACACCTTC.